This T cell receptor beta chain was obtained from a study of blood T cell repertoires in COVID-19. The table came from immunoSEQ multiplex PCR; TCRdb's copy has only in-frame clones and leaves some out. The sample contains 200,000 to 250,000 clones, roughly four fifths of which appear only once. The sample holds a few counts of this clone. This TCR derives from a woman younger than 35 with acute or convalescent COVID-19. The sequenced sample was peripheral blood.

CDR3 sequence (DNA): TGTGCCAGCAGTCCTATGGGACAGGGGGATGGCTACACCTTC. This codes for CASSPMGQGDGYTF. This chain links TRBV7-2 with TRBJ1-2, with 11 bases that match TRBD1. With 6 bases clipped from V and 6 bases from J, the junction kept 6 bases outside the gene matches. Germline CDR1 and CDR2: SGHTA and FQGNSA. The CDR3 loop spans 14 amino acids.